Below are 14 T cell receptor beta chains sequenced from a single sample in a study of blood T cell repertoires in COVID-19. Method: immunoSEQ multiplex PCR; TCRdb's copy keeps in-frame clones and lacks some. The sample includes fewer than 120,000 clones, around nine tenths seen only once; the top ten take over 3%. Sequencing used peripheral blood. The receptors stem from a woman aged 50 to 60 with acute or convalescent COVID-19.

This chain connects TRBV5-1 to TRBJ1-2; D is perhaps TRBD1 (5 bases). Between the trimmed V and J ends, which lost 4 bases and 2 bases, there was a span of 12 bases. Germline V gives CDR1 SGHRS, CDR2 YFSETQ. This CDR3 is 14 amino acids long. The CDR3 loop reads CASSPRTQNYGYTF. CDR3 sequence (DNA): TGCGCCAGCAGCCCGCGGACACAAAACTATGGCTACACCTTC.

The gene calls are TRBV5-1 and TRBJ2-2; unclear D gene. CDR1 SGHRS and CDR2 YFSETQ come from the germline V gene. The CDR3 sequence is 13 residues long. V was cut by 0 bases and J by 4 bases, with 4 bases left in between. In nucleotides, the CDR3 is TGCGCCAGCAGCTTGGTAGTCACCGGGGAGCTGTTTTTT. Its protein is CASSLVVTGELFF.

CDR3 bases: TGTGCCAGCAGGCCGACAGGCAATCAGCCCCAGCATTTT. Its translation: CASRPTGNQPQHF. The V call is TRBV12-3 or TRBV12-4, the J call TRBJ1-5; a possible D gene is TRBD1 (5 bases). The CDR3 spans 13 residues. Trimming removed 6 bases from V and 2 bases from J, with 8 bases in between.

This sequence joins TRBV7-9 and TRBJ2-5; D may be TRBD2 (6 bases). The CDR3 contains 14 residues. Trimming stripped 9 bases from V and 2 bases from J, with 16 bases between. The germline V gene encodes CDR1 SEHNR and CDR2 FQNEAQ (reference sequence). The CDR3, as DNA: TGTGCCAGTGACGAGGGCGGGATGCAAGAGACCCAGTACTTC. This codes for CASDEGGMQETQYF.

This clone showed up just once. V gene TRBV5-1 combines with J gene TRBJ2-1; 11 positions match TRBD2. CDR1 is SGHRS and CDR2 is YFSETQ in the germline V gene. The V and J ends lost 0 bases and 9 bases, in that order; junction bases with no gene match: 8. The CDR3 length is 16 residues. The CDR3 DNA reads as TGCGCCAGCAGCTTGGCCACAGCTAGCGGGGGGAGTGAGCAGTTCTTC. Protein product: CASSLATASGGSEQFF.

The rearrangement joins TRBV2 to TRBJ2-7; TRBD1 matches at 9 bases. Trimming cost V 6 bases and J 3 bases; bases outside gene matches: 9. The germline CDR1 and CDR2 sequences are SNHLY and FYNNEI. CDR3 length equals 15 residues. The CDR3, as DNA: TGTGCCAGCAGCCTGGGGACAGGGCCTGTCTACGAGCAGTACTTC. Amino acid sequence: CASSLGTGPVYEQYF.

The chain links TRBV18 to TRBJ2-7, with TRBD1 matching over 9 bases. Germline CDR1 KGHSH, CDR2 LQKENI. Germline trimming cut 3 bases from V and 2 bases from J; bases unmatched to any gene: 5. CDR3 length: 15 amino acids. The CDR3 nucleotides read TGTGCCAGCTCACCCCGGGACAGGGCCACCTACGAGCAGTACTTC. Its translation: CASSPRDRATYEQYF.

Here the CDR3 reads CASSLGPGKETQYF. The CDR3 coding sequence is TGCGCCAGCAGCCTTGGGCCGGGAAAAGAGACCCAGTACTTC. V gene TRBV4-1 combines with J gene TRBJ2-5; D might be TRBD2 (5 bases). This CDR3 is built from 14 residues. Germline V lookup: CDR1 MGHRA, CDR2 YSYEKL. Deletions cut 4 bases from V and 3 bases from J, with 12 bases between.

V is TRBV6-5 and J is TRBJ1-2, with D unclear. The V end was cut by 7 bases, the J end by 2 bases, with 14 bases between. Germline CDR1 reads MNHEY; CDR2 reads SVGAGI. CDR3 size: 14 residues. The CDR3 coding sequence is TGTGCCAGCAATTGGGCAGGCCGCAACTATGGCTACACCTTC. Translating gives CASNWAGRNYGYTF.

CDR3 loop: CATSDFGTAQETQYF. CDR3 sequence (DNA): TGTGCCACCAGTGATTTCGGGACAGCTCAAGAGACCCAGTACTTC. V gene TRBV24-1 combines with J gene TRBJ2-5, with TRBD1 matching over 7 bases. The ends lost 1 base at V and 2 bases at J; junction bases unmatched: 3. The CDR3 runs to 15 residues. Germline CDR1 KGHDR, CDR2 SFDVKD.

The gene calls are TRBV7-2 and TRBJ1-2; no reliable D call. Trimming left V 1 base short and J 2 bases short, with 8 bases between. Germline values: CDR1 SGHTA, CDR2 FQGNSA. This CDR3 contains 14 residues. The CDR3 bases are TGTGCCAGCAGCTTAGGAATCCAGAACTATGGCTACACCTTC. Translating gives CASSLGIQNYGYTF.

Written as DNA, the CDR3 is TGTGCCAGCGGGGGACTAGCGGGAAAAGAGACCCAGTACTTC. It codes for CASGGLAGKETQYF. This chain joins TRBV28 and TRBJ2-5, with TRBD2 matching 13 bases. CDR3 length: 14 amino acids. V was pared by 8 bases and J by 3 bases, with 3 bases of the junction left unmatched. Germline loops: CDR1 MDHEN, CDR2 SYDVKM.

This chain uses TRBV13 with TRBJ1-2; D remains ambiguous. Germline V gives CDR1 PRHDT, CDR2 FYEKMQ (reference sequence). CDR3 length: 18 residues. V lost 4 bases and J lost 0, with 21 bases in between. CDR3 sequence (DNA): TGTGCCAGCAGCTCACGCGACCTTCGACGGGGATCTAACTATGGCTACACCTTC. This translates into CASSSRDLRRGSNYGYTF.

This chain's CDR3 is CASSLRTGDSYEQYF. The CDR3 bases are TGTGCCAGCTCACTTCGGACAGGGGATAGCTACGAGCAGTACTTC. The rearrangement uses TRBV18 and TRBJ2-7, with 9 bases identical to TRBD1. Trimming cost V 4 bases and J 3 bases; bases outside gene matches: 7. The CDR3 runs 15 residues. Germline-derived CDR1 and CDR2 are KGHSH and LQKENI.